Shown below are 22 T cell receptor beta chains from a single sample sequenced in a study of T cells after yellow fever vaccination. From the 5' RACE reads, TCRdb called clonotypes with MiXCR, one entry per CDR3 protein. The sample contains 610,000 or so distinct CDR3 sequences, roughly 12% of which appear only once. Sample: PBMCs, taken on the day of the yellow fever booster vaccination. Every receptor here comes from a man aged 25-45 years who received the YFV17D yellow fever vaccine.

CDR3 sequence (DNA): TGCGCCAGCAGCTCCGGTGGGACAAACTACGAGCAGTACTTC. Translation: CASSSGGTNYEQYF. The chain employs TRBV5-1 and TRBJ2-7, with D possibly TRBD1 on 6 matching bases. This CDR3 has 14 amino acids. CDR1 and CDR2 from the germline V gene are SGHRS and YFSETQ. Trimming cost V 3 bases and J 3 bases, with 13 bases left between them.

The table lists this clonotype with a few counts. V and J are TRBV7-2 and TRBJ1-1, with 8 nucleotides matching TRBD1. Unmatched junction bases numbered 9, after V lost 0 bases and J lost 6 bases. Germline V CDR1 and CDR2: SGHTA, FQGNSA. The CDR3 runs 16 residues. The CDR3 reads CASSLAPQGARAEAFF. In nucleotides, the CDR3 is TGTGCCAGCAGCTTAGCCCCTCAGGGGGCTAGGGCTGAAGCTTTCTTT.

The V and J genes are TRBV7-2 and TRBJ2-5, with unresolved D. Germline V lookup: CDR1 SGHTA, CDR2 FQGNSA. The germline V and J ends were trimmed by 1 base and 4 bases, with 13 bases remaining between them. This CDR3 has 15 amino acids. The DNA for the CDR3 is TGTGCCAGCAGCTTAGTTGTGGGGTCGGGAGAGACCCAGTACTTC. Residues: CASSLVVGSGETQYF.

This clonotype was seen a handful of times. The rearrangement joins TRBV20-1 to TRBJ2-1; D is perhaps TRBD1 or TRBD2 (5 bases each). Trimming took off 3 bases at V and 1 base at J, with 10 bases between the two ends. Germline CDR1 DFQATT, CDR2 SNEGSKA (reference sequence). This CDR3 is built from 14 residues. The CDR3 nucleotides read TGCAGTGCTAGGGGGGTTGGATCCTACAATGAGCAGTTCTTC. It translates to CSARGVGSYNEQFF.

This chain connects TRBV27 to TRBJ1-5; weak D call: TRBD1 (5 bases). The germline gives CDR1 MNHEY, CDR2 SMNVEV (reference sequence). V lost 8 bases and J 2 bases, leaving 16 bases between the germline ends. The CDR3 has 15 amino acids. The CDR3 nucleotides are TGTGCCAGCGGCAAAGGGGTCGTGGGCAATCAGCCCCAGCATTTT. It translates to CASGKGVVGNQPQHF.

V is TRBV11-2 and J is TRBJ1-1, with D uncertain. V was cut by 4 bases and J by 4 bases, with 13 bases left in between. The CDR3 extends over 14 amino acids. Germline CDR1 and CDR2: SGHAT and FQNNGV. The CDR3 reads CASSSPLRSTEAFF. CDR3 coding DNA: TGTGCCAGCAGCTCCCCCCTGAGGAGCACTGAAGCTTTCTTT.

This clonotype was observed a few times. The chain has TRBV6-1 and TRBJ1-1; no clear D. This CDR3 has 15 residues. Trimming removed 6 bases from V and 2 bases from J, with 16 bases in between. Germline V gene sequence: CDR1 MNHNS, CDR2 SASEGT. Here the CDR3 reads CASRSPAGLNTEAFF. CDR3 coding DNA: TGTGCCAGCAGATCCCCGGCAGGCCTAAACACTGAAGCTTTCTTT.

J is TRBJ2-7 and V is TRBV11-2; the D is unclear. The CDR3 spans 13 residues. Germline CDR1 is SGHAT and CDR2 is FQNNGV. V lost 5 bases and J 4 bases, leaving 12 bases between the germline ends. In DNA, the CDR3 is TGTGCCAGCAGCCTAACGTACGGGTACGAGCAGTACTTC. Translated: CASSLTYGYEQYF.

The sample holds a few counts of this clonotype. This chain uses TRBV20-1 with TRBJ2-3; D is undetermined. Germline assignment: CDR1 DFQATT and CDR2 SNEGSKA (reference sequence). V was shortened by 1 base and J by 0 bases, with 11 bases between the two germline ends. This CDR3 region has 15 residues. CDR3 protein: CSARGFIGSTDTQYF. The CDR3 DNA reads as TGCAGTGCTAGAGGGTTTATTGGAAGCACAGATACGCAGTATTTT.

This clonotype was detected ten times or more. The rearrangement links TRBV20-1 to TRBJ2-3, with a weak D call TRBD2 (5 bases). Per germline, CDR1 DFQATT and CDR2 SNEGSKA (reference sequence). The CDR3 consists of 17 residues. The V gene lost 3 bases and the J gene lost 0 bases, with 19 bases spanning the gap. CDR3 in DNA: TGCAGTGCTAGGGGCGGGCTGGGTCAATTTAGCACAGATACGCAGTATTTT. Encoded protein: CSARGGLGQFSTDTQYF.

The chain carries TRBV7-2 and TRBJ2-5; TRBD2 agrees at 9 bases. Germline trimming cut 5 bases from V and 3 bases from J; bases unmatched to any gene: 10. This CDR3 is built from 16 residues. CDR1 is SGHTA, CDR2 FQGNSA, per germline. Here the CDR3 DNA reads TGTGCCAGCAGCCCTACTAGAGCGGGAGGTGAAGAGACCCAGTACTTC. Residues: CASSPTRAGGEETQYF.

This clonotype was seen a few times. The chain recombines TRBV20-1 with TRBJ2-1; possibly TRBD1 for D (7 bases). Germline CDR1 reads DFQATT; CDR2 reads SNEGSKA (reference sequence). This CDR3 contains 13 residues. The V gene lost 5 bases and the J gene lost 6 bases, with 14 bases spanning the gap. The CDR3 DNA reads as TGCAGTGCTGGAGGGGACAGCACCAATGAGCAGTTCTTC. Translating gives CSAGGDSTNEQFF.

The chain has TRBV5-1 and TRBJ2-3, with 13 bases fitting TRBD2. This CDR3 contains 18 residues. Germline CDR1 is SGHRS and CDR2 is YFSETQ. The J segment lost 1 base and the V segment lost 5 bases, leaving 10 bases of the junction unmatched. The CDR3 is CASRFPGLAGRGTDTQYF. Here the CDR3 DNA reads TGCGCCAGCAGGTTCCCGGGACTAGCGGGGAGGGGCACAGATACGCAGTATTTT.

The chain carries TRBV7-9 and TRBJ2-7; D remains unclear. Germline-derived CDR1 and CDR2 are SEHNR and FQNEAQ (reference sequence). This CDR3 comprises 12 residues. V lost 6 bases and J lost 1, with 7 bases in between. For the CDR3, the DNA is TGTGCCAGCAGGAGCACTTCCTACGAGCAGTACTTC. Its translation is CASRSTSYEQYF.

This clonotype was detected ten times or more. The chain employs TRBV21-1 and TRBJ1-1. TRBV21-1 is listed as a pseudogene. The CDR3 covers 17 residues. The CDR3 is CASSKNRGRIRPTEAFF. The CDR3 region has the DNA TGTGCCAGCAGCAAAAATCGAGGCCGAATAAGGCCCACTGAAGCTTTCTTT.

This clonotype was counted between two and nine times. The chain joins TRBV6-5 to TRBJ2-6; 8 bases are a match to TRBD1. Per the germline V gene, CDR1 is MNHEY and CDR2 is SVGAGI. Trimming removed 6 bases from V and 2 bases from J; junction bases left unmatched: 12. The CDR3 length is 18 residues. CDR3 in DNA: TGTGCCAGCAGCTACCGTACCACAGGGGGAGCTGGGGCCAACGTCCTGACTTTC. Protein sequence: CASSYRTTGGAGANVLTF.

The CDR3 sequence is CASRSGVNTGELFF. The CDR3 nucleotides are TGTGCCAGCCGATCCGGCGTAAACACCGGGGAGCTGTTTTTT. V is TRBV6-1 and J is TRBJ2-2, with D uncertain. Germline assignment: CDR1 MNHNS and CDR2 SASEGT. V was shortened by 8 bases and J by 2 bases, with 12 bases between the two germline ends. The CDR3 is 14 residues long.

This clonotype was seen a handful of times. V usage is TRBV6-2 or TRBV6-3 and J usage is TRBJ2-2; tentative D call: TRBD2 (6 bases). Germline V gives CDR1 MNHEY, CDR2 SVGEGT. Trimming removed 6 bases from V and 4 bases from J, with 12 bases in between. The CDR3 covers 14 residues. The CDR3 sequence is CASRNGGVTGELFF. The DNA for the CDR3 is TGTGCCAGCAGAAATGGAGGGGTCACCGGGGAGCTGTTTTTT.

This clonotype was counted many times. The chain employs TRBV11-2 and TRBJ2-5; 7 bases fit TRBD2. This CDR3 comprises 18 residues. The junction had 15 bases not matched to a gene; V was cut back by 1 base and J by 4 bases. Germline lookup yields CDR1 SGHAT and CDR2 FQNNGV. The CDR3 nucleotides read TGTGCCAGCAGCTTAGTCTCTTCGAGCGGGATTTTCCCAGAGACCCAGTACTTC. Its translation is CASSLVSSSGIFPETQYF. Using reference TRBV11-2 and TRBJ2-5 for the parts outside the CDR3, the full variable domain is EAGVAQSPRYKIIEKRQSVAFWCNPISGHATLYWYQQILGQGPKLLIQFQNNGVVDDSQLPKDRFSAERLKGVDSTLKIQPAKLEDSAVYLCASSLVSSSGIFPETQYFGPGTRLLVL.

The CDR3 DNA follows: TGTGCCAGCAGCTCCCAAGGGACAGACACTGAAGCTTTCTTT. Translated, it gives CASSSQGTDTEAFF. This chain connects TRBV7-9 to TRBJ1-1; 7 bases line up with TRBD1. Germline assignment: CDR1 SEHNR and CDR2 FQNEAQ (reference sequence). This CDR3 contains 14 residues. J lost 3 bases, V lost 4 bases, and 5 bases had no gene match.

This clonotype was seen a handful of times. The rearrangement joins TRBV28 to TRBJ2-2; no definite D call. Germline V gene lookup returns CDR1 MDHEN and CDR2 SYDVKM. The CDR3 totals 13 residues. The V and J ends lost 3 bases and 4 bases respectively, with 6 bases between them. The CDR3 DNA follows: TGTGCCAGCAGTTTCAGACTCACCGGGGAGCTGTTTTTT. As protein: CASSFRLTGELFF.

The CDR3 DNA reads TGTGCCAGCAGCTTGGCGTCTAGCGGGAAAGCCTACGAGCAGTACTTC. Its translation: CASSLASSGKAYEQYF. The rearrangement links TRBV5-5 to TRBJ2-7; TRBD2 matches at 9 bases. After removal of 0 bases from V and 2 bases from J, the junction contained 6 bases not matched to a gene. Per germline, CDR1 SGHKS and CDR2 YYEKEE (reference sequence). This CDR3 comprises 16 residues.